The next 29 T cell receptor beta chains were all read from a single sample in a study of blood T cell repertoires in COVID-19. The table came from immunoSEQ multiplex PCR; TCRdb's copy has only in-frame clones and leaves some out. The sample lists roughly 140,000 clones, approximately 80% occurring once. Sequences were obtained from peripheral blood. The receptors derive from an elderly woman with acute or convalescent COVID-19.

This sequence joins TRBV19 and TRBJ1-2, with D perhaps TRBD1 (6 bases). This CDR3 comprises 14 residues. V was trimmed by 6 bases and J by 6 bases, leaving 17 bases between them. Germline V gene sequence: CDR1 LNHDA, CDR2 SQIVND (reference sequence). The CDR3 loop is CASRTRGGFDGYTF. In DNA form, the CDR3 reads TGTGCCAGTAGGACGAGGGGGGGCTTTGATGGCTACACCTTC.

This clone has more than one count but fewer than ten. The chain has TRBV27 and TRBJ1-3, with D uncertain. Germline-derived CDR1 and CDR2 are MNHEY and SMNVEV (reference sequence). The CDR3 is made up of 15 amino acids. Trimming removed 6 bases at V and 2 bases at J, with 14 bases between. The CDR3 loop is CASSFEAPPGNTIYF. The CDR3 coding sequence is TGTGCCAGCAGCTTTGAGGCACCCCCTGGAAACACCATATATTTT.

The chain joins TRBV7-3 to TRBJ1-3, with D maybe TRBD1 (5 bases). V was cut by 3 bases and J by 2 bases, with 8 bases left in between. The germline V gene has CDR1 SGHTA and CDR2 FQGTGA. The CDR3 loop spans 14 amino acids. The CDR3 spells CASSLPGTGNTIYF. Here the CDR3 DNA reads TGTGCCAGCAGCTTGCCAGGGACTGGAAACACCATATATTTT. Looking up the rest from reference TRBV7-3 and TRBJ1-3 gives the full variable domain: GAGVSQTPSNKVTEKGKYVELRCDPISGHTALYWYRQSLGQGPEFLIYFQGTGAADDSGLPNDRFFAVRPEGSVSTLKIQRTERGDSAVYLCASSLPGTGNTIYFGEGSWLTVV.

V is TRBV19 and J is TRBJ1-2; 7 positions match TRBD1. V shed 4 bases, J shed 5 bases, and the junction held 19 bases outside the gene matches. Germline CDR1 reads LNHDA; CDR2 reads SQIVND (reference sequence). The CDR3 has 18 residues. The CDR3 protein is CASSRTGLIGTELYGYTF. CDR3 DNA: TGTGCCAGTAGTAGGACCGGGCTAATCGGGACAGAATTATATGGCTACACCTTC.

The V gene is TRBV3-1 (or the pseudogene TRBV3-2), the J gene TRBJ2-3; D is undetermined. Per germline, CDR1 LGHDT and CDR2 YNNKEL (reference sequence). This CDR3 is built from 12 residues. V was cut by 4 bases and J by 0 bases, with 2 bases left in between. The CDR3 sequence: CASSPSTDTQYF. The CDR3 nucleotides read TGTGCCAGCAGCCCTAGCACAGATACGCAGTATTTT.

This rearrangement joins TRBV7-3 to TRBJ1-6; D not resolved. The germline gives CDR1 SGHTA, CDR2 FQGTGA. With 3 bases removed from V and 0 bases from J, the gap between germline ends came to 3 bases. The CDR3 loop spans 14 amino acids. In nucleotides, the CDR3 is TGTGCCAGCAGCTTGAGCTCCTATAATTCACCCCTCCACTTT. It is translated as CASSLSSYNSPLHF.

The chain uses TRBV10-3 and TRBJ2-1; 7 bases are a match to TRBD1. V was pared by 3 bases and J by 9 bases, with 2 bases of the junction left unmatched. This CDR3 comprises 12 residues. The V gene's germline CDR1 is ENHRY and CDR2 SYGVKD. CDR3 sequence reads: CAISERGPEQFF. CDR3 in DNA: TGTGCCATCAGTGAAAGGGGGCCTGAGCAGTTCTTC.

This clone appeared once. The J gene is TRBJ1-5, the V gene TRBV7-8; TRBD1 agrees at 9 bases. V was clipped by 2 bases and J by 7 bases; unmatched bases: 9. Germline V gene sequence: CDR1 SGHVS, CDR2 FQNEAQ. The CDR3 is 16 amino acids. The CDR3 sequence is CASSLPAVGQGQPQHF. The CDR3 coding sequence is TGTGCCAGCAGCTTACCCGCCGTCGGACAGGGGCAGCCCCAGCATTTT.

This clone was picked up a small number of times. The DNA for the CDR3 is TGTGCCAGCAGCCAACTCGGGGGGGAAGCTTTCTTT. It codes for CASSQLGGEAFF. V gene TRBV4-2 combines with J gene TRBJ1-1, with D possibly being TRBD1 (5 bases). CDR1 LGHNA and CDR2 YNFKEQ come from the germline V gene. The ends were cut back, 2 bases at V and 8 bases at J, with 9 bases in the middle. CDR3 length: 12 residues.

This clone is classed as medium-sized. J is TRBJ2-1 and V is TRBV2, with 11 positions matching TRBD1. Trimming removed 2 bases from V and 5 bases from J; junction bases left unmatched: 2. Germline assignment: CDR1 SNHLY and CDR2 FYNNEI. CDR3 length equals 15 residues. The CDR3 coding sequence is TGTGCCAGCAGTGAACCGGGACAGGGGGACAATGAGCAGTTCTTC. Translating it yields CASSEPGQGDNEQFF.

This clone has only a few counts. The J gene is TRBJ1-1, the V gene TRBV7-9; D might be TRBD1 (5 bases). CDR1 SEHNR and CDR2 FQNEAQ come from the germline V gene (reference sequence). V was shortened by 3 bases and J by 0 bases, with 5 bases between the two germline ends. This CDR3 contains 13 residues. CDR3 loop: CASSLTVNTEAFF. The CDR3 DNA reads as TGTGCCAGCAGCTTGACAGTGAACACTGAAGCTTTCTTT.

The chain couples TRBV7-2 to TRBJ1-2; 9 positions agree with TRBD1. This CDR3 comprises 15 residues. V lost 4 bases and J lost 5; bases outside the gene matches: 8. From germline, CDR1 is SGHTA and CDR2 FQGNSA. The CDR3 DNA reads as TGTGCCAGCAGCTCACGAGGGACAGGGTTGTATGGCTACACCTTC. Its translation: CASSSRGTGLYGYTF.

CDR3 loop: CASSQGETGGNSPLHF. CDR3 bases: TGCGCCAGCAGCCAAGGGGAAACAGGGGGGAATTCACCCCTCCACTTT. The chain has TRBV4-3 and TRBJ1-6; TRBD1 matches at 8 bases. This CDR3 has 16 residues. V was pared by 1 base and J by 7 bases, with 6 bases of the junction left unmatched. Looked up from germline, CDR1 is LGHNA and CDR2 is YSLEER.

This chain connects TRBV7-3 to TRBJ2-5; perhaps TRBD1 as D (6 bases). Looked up from germline, CDR1 is SGHTA and CDR2 is FQGTGA. This CDR3 has 15 residues. V was trimmed by 2 bases and J by 5 bases, leaving 15 bases between them. The CDR3 bases are TGTGCCAGCAGCTTATCAGGGGATTATATGGAGACCCAGTACTTC. The encoded protein is CASSLSGDYMETQYF.

With respect to this clone: Mismatch with germline at one junction end may stem from a read error. Other DNA sequences in the sample encode the same CDR3. The chain has TRBV29-1 and TRBJ2-7; D may be TRBD1 (5 bases). The CDR3 is 14 residues long. CDR1 and CDR2 (germline): SQVTM, ANQGSEA. The CDR3 coding sequence is TGCAGTGTTGAAAAAACAGGTCCCCGCCTCGAGCAGTACTTC. Translated, it gives CSVEKTGPRLEQYF.

This clone has only a few counts. This chain links TRBV3-1 (or the pseudogene TRBV3-2) with TRBJ2-7, with D possibly matching TRBD1 (7 bases). Germline CDR1 is LGHDT and CDR2 is YNNKEL (reference sequence). Trimming took off 1 base at V and 7 bases at J, with 14 bases between the two ends. The CDR3 is made up of 14 amino acids. The CDR3 DNA reads as TGTGCCAGCAGCCAAGCGGGGGCAGGGGGAGAGCAGTACTTC. Protein product: CASSQAGAGGEQYF.

The CDR3 DNA follows: TGTGCCAGCTCATCAAGGGAGGAGTCCCACGAGCAGTACTTC. Residues: CASSSREESHEQYF. J is TRBJ2-7 and V is TRBV18; D possibly corresponds to TRBD2 (6 bases). This CDR3 has 14 residues. From germline, CDR1 is KGHSH and CDR2 LQKENI. Trimming removed 5 bases at V and 5 bases at J, with 16 bases between.

The chain uses TRBV5-5 and TRBJ2-7; 8 positions agree with TRBD2. V was clipped by 5 bases and J by 6 bases; unmatched bases: 19. The CDR3 is made up of 17 amino acids. Germline CDR1 and CDR2: SGHKS and YYEKEE (reference sequence). The CDR3 coding sequence is TGTGCCAGCAGTCCATTTGGCGGGGGGTTGACGTCTCTCGAGCAGTACTTC. It codes for CASSPFGGGLTSLEQYF.

J is TRBJ1-2 and V is TRBV19, with D tentatively TRBD1 (5 bases). Trimming left V 3 bases short and J 7 bases short, with 12 bases between. The CDR3 covers 13 residues. Germline CDR1 and CDR2: LNHDA and SQIVND (reference sequence). The CDR3 loop reads CASSIQGMRGYTF. The CDR3 nucleotides are TGTGCCAGTAGTATTCAGGGTATGCGTGGCTACACCTTC.

The V call is TRBV18, the J call TRBJ2-2; maybe TRBD1 (6 bases). Germline assignment: CDR1 KGHSH and CDR2 LQKENI. Between the trimmed V and J ends, which lost 1 base and 0 bases, there was a span of 9 bases. The CDR3 sequence is 16 residues long. The CDR3 DNA sequence: TGTGCCAGCTCACCACAAGAGGGGGCGAACACCGGGGAGCTGTTTTTT. Its translation is CASSPQEGANTGELFF.

This rearrangement joins TRBV2 to TRBJ1-4; D perhaps matches TRBD1 (5 bases). This CDR3 is built from 14 residues. Trimming cost V 6 bases and J 4 bases, with 12 bases left between them. CDR1 is SNHLY and CDR2 is FYNNEI in the germline V gene. The CDR3 spells CASREGQGNEKLFF. CDR3 in DNA: TGTGCCAGCAGGGAGGGGCAGGGTAATGAAAAACTGTTTTTT.

This rearrangement joins TRBV30 to TRBJ1-5; TRBD1 is a possible D gene (5 bases). V was trimmed by 0 bases and J by 2 bases, leaving 14 bases between them. The CDR3 totals 16 residues. Germline V gives CDR1 GTSNPN, CDR2 SVGIG (reference sequence). The CDR3 DNA is TGTGCCTGGAGTGTAGGCAGGGTTGGGGGCAATCAGCCCCAGCATTTT. This sequence encodes CAWSVGRVGGNQPQHF.

The gene calls are TRBV7-3 and TRBJ2-1, with TRBD2 identical over 9 bases. The CDR3 loop spans 16 amino acids. V was pared by 1 base and J by 3 bases, with 4 bases of the junction left unmatched. The germline V gene has CDR1 SGHTA and CDR2 FQGTGA. CDR3 sequence reads: CASSLIATSGYNEQFF. The CDR3 nucleotides are TGTGCCAGCAGCTTAATTGCGACTAGCGGCTACAATGAGCAGTTCTTC. The variable domain in full, with the rest retrieved from reference TRBV7-3 and TRBJ2-1, is GAGVSQTPSNKVTEKGKYVELRCDPISGHTALYWYRQSLGQGPEFLIYFQGTGAADDSGLPNDRFFAVRPEGSVSTLKIQRTERGDSAVYLCASSLIATSGYNEQFFGPGTRLTVL.

The chain uses TRBV29-1 and TRBJ2-5, with 7 bases that match TRBD2. The CDR3 runs to 13 residues. Per the germline V gene, CDR1 is SQVTM and CDR2 is ANQGSEA. J was trimmed by 5 bases and V by 4 bases; bases with no gene match: 7. The CDR3 nucleotides read TGCAGCGTTGGGGGGAGGGCCGTGGAGACCCAGTACTTC. This sequence encodes CSVGGRAVETQYF.

This chain connects TRBV11-2 to TRBJ2-7, with D possibly matching TRBD1 (5 bases). V lost 2 bases and J lost 7, with 21 bases in between. Germline values: CDR1 SGHAT, CDR2 FQNNGV. The CDR3 is made up of 16 amino acids. CDR3 DNA sequence: TGTGCCAGCAGCTTAAGGGGCAGCAAGGGATCCGCTGAGCAGTACTTC. Its protein product is CASSLRGSKGSAEQYF.

This sequence joins TRBV2 and TRBJ2-1, with 11 bases identical to TRBD2. Germline values: CDR1 SNHLY, CDR2 FYNNEI. CDR3 length: 15 residues. Germline trimming cut 7 bases from V and 9 bases from J; bases unmatched to any gene: 11. The DNA of the CDR3 is TGTGCCAGCACTGAGGGTCTAGCGGGGGGCTCTGAGCAGTTCTTC. Encoded protein: CASTEGLAGGSEQFF.

This clone was seen only once. V usage is TRBV9 and J usage is TRBJ2-2, with 11 bases fitting TRBD1. The germline gives CDR1 SGDLS, CDR2 YYNGEE. The CDR3 contains 17 residues. With 3 bases clipped from V and 7 bases from J, the junction kept 11 bases outside the gene matches. The CDR3 loop reads CASSARGRTGGFGELFF. The CDR3 DNA follows: TGTGCCAGCAGCGCCCGGGGAAGGACAGGGGGCTTCGGGGAGCTGTTTTTT.

CDR3 coding DNA: TGTGCCACCAGTGATCACGGGACTAGCGGGAGGGAGACCCAGTACTTC. This codes for CATSDHGTSGRETQYF. The chain links TRBV24-1 to TRBJ2-5; 15 bases line up with TRBD2. V lost 3 bases to trimming and J lost 5 bases; unmatched junction nucleotides: 3. This CDR3 has 16 amino acids. Germline V gene data show CDR1 as KGHDR and CDR2 as SFDVKD.

The V call is TRBV20-1, the J call TRBJ2-1; 11 bases match TRBD2. In germline, CDR1 is DFQATT, CDR2 SNEGSKA (reference sequence). The CDR3 covers 14 residues. V lost 3 bases, J lost 4 bases, and 2 bases stayed unmatched. The DNA for the CDR3 is TGCAGTGCTAGTAGACTAGCGGGATACAATGAGCAGTTCTTC. It codes for CSASRLAGYNEQFF.